What follows are 2 T cell receptor beta chains derived from one specimen sequenced in a study of T cells in Graves' hyperthyroidism and ophthalmopathy. Amplification of TCR beta CDR3 regions was performed using RNA transcripts as template. HTBI primers drove first-round RT-PCR of the TCR CDR3. TCRdb ran MiXCR on the multiplex PCR reads and lists one entry per CDR3 protein. Of a few hundred thousand distinct CDR3 sequences in the sample, approximately 14% were seen once. Specimen: blood. The receptors stem from a woman aged 18-30 years with Graves' hyperthyroidism.

This clonotype was counted many times. The chain employs TRBV2 and TRBJ1-5; D is uncertain. Germline V gene data show CDR1 as SNHLY and CDR2 as FYNNEI. V shed 1 base and J shed 7 bases, with 11 bases lying between them. The CDR3 runs to 14 residues. The CDR3 sequence: CASSEDPVWQPQHF. In nucleotides, the CDR3 is TGTGCCAGCAGTGAAGATCCGGTTTGGCAGCCCCAGCATTTT.

This clonotype was counted ten times or more. V gene TRBV15 combines with J gene TRBJ1-4; D is perhaps TRBD1 (5 bases). The CDR3 contains 14 residues. Germline-derived CDR1 and CDR2 are LNHNV and YYDKDF (reference sequence). V lost 0 bases, J lost 6 bases, and 8 bases lay in between. Written as DNA, the CDR3 is TGTGCCACCAGCAGAGACTTGGGGGATGAAAAACTGTTTTTT. Translation gives CATSRDLGDEKLFF. The variable domain in full, with the rest retrieved from reference TRBV15 and TRBJ1-4, is DAMVIQNPRYQVTQFGKPVTLSCSQTLNHNVMYWYQQKSSQAPKLLFHYYDKDFNNEADTPDNFQSRRPNTSFCFLDIRSPGLGDTAMYLCATSRDLGDEKLFFGSGTQLSVL.